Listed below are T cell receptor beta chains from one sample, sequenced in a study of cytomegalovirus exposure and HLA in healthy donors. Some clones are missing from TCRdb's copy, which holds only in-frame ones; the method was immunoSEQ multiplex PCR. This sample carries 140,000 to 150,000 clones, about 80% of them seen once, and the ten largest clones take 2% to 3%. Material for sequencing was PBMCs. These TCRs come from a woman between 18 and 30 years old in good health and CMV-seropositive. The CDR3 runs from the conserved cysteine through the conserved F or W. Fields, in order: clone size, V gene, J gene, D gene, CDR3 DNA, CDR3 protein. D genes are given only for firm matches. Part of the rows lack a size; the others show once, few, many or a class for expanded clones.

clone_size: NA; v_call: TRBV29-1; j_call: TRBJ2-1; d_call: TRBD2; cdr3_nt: TGCAGCGCTCGACTAGCGGGGGTTAATGAGCAGTTCTTC; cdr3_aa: CSARLAGVNEQFF
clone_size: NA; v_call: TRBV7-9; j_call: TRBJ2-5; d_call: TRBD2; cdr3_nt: TGTGCCAGCAGCTGGGGGGGTGGAGGAGAGACCCAGTACTTC; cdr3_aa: CASSWGGGGETQYF
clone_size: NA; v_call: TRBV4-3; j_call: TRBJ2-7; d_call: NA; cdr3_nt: TGCGCCAGCAGCCAAGGACCGGGAAACGAGCAGTACTTC; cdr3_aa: CASSQGPGNEQYF
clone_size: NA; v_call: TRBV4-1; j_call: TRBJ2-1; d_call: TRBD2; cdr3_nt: TGCGCCAGCAGCCCCCAGGGGACTAGCCGGCAATGGGCGCAGTTCTTC; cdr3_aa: CASSPQGTSRQWAQFF
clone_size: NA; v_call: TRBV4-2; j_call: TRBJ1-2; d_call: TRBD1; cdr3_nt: TGTGCCAGCAGCTCAGGGGGGACAGGGGGCTATGGCTACACCTTC; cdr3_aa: CASSSGGTGGYGYTF
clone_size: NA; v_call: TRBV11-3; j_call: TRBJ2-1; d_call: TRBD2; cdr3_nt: TGTGCCAGCAGCCCCGGGGGGGGGCAGGGCTCCTACAATGAGCAGTTCTTC; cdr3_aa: CASSPGGGQGSYNEQFF
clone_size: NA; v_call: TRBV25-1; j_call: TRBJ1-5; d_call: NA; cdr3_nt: TGTGCCAGCAGTGAATCAGACATCAATCAGCCCCAGCATTTT; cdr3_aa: CASSESDINQPQHF
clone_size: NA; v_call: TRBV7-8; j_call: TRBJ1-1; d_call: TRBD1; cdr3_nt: TGTGCCAGCAGATATCAGGACAGGGTAGGCACTGAAGCTTTCTTT; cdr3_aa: CASRYQDRVGTEAFF
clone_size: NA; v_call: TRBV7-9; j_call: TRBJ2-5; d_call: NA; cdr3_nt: TGTGCCAGCAGCTTAGCTATGGCGGGGCGAGGGGAGACCCAGTACTTC; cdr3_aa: CASSLAMAGRGETQYF
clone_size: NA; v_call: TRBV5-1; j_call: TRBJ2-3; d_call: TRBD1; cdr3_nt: TGCGCCAGCAGCTTGGGGGAGACAGGGAGCACAGATACGCAGTATTTT; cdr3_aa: CASSLGETGSTDTQYF
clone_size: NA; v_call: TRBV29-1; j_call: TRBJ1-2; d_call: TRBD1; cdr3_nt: TGCAGCGTTGAAAGGGACAGGGATCGCTACACCTTC; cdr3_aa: CSVERDRDRYTF
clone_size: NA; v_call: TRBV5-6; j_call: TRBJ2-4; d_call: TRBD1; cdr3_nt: TGTGCCAGCAGCTTGGTTGGGACAGGCGGAAACATTCAGTACTTC; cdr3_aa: CASSLVGTGGNIQYF
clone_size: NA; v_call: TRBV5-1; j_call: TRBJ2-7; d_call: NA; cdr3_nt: TGCGCCAGCAGCTCTTCCCCCCAACGGGAAGGCCTCTACGAGCAGTACTTC; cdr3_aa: CASSSSPQREGLYEQYF
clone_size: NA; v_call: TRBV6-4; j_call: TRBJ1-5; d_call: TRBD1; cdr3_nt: TGTGCCAGCAGTACAGGGGGGGGTCAGCCCCAGCATTTT; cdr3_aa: CASSTGGGQPQHF
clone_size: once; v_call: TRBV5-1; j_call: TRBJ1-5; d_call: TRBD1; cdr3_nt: TGCGCCAGCAGCCCCGACCGGGACAGGGGTATGGCGATCAGGCCCCAGCATTTT; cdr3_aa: CASSPDRDRGMAIRPQHF
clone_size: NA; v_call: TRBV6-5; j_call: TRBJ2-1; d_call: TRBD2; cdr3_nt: TGTGCCAGCAGTTACTCGTTCGGGACTAGTAGCAATGAGCAGTTCTTC; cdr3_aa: CASSYSFGTSSNEQFF
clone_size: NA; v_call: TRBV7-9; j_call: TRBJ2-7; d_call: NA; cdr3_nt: TGTGCCAGCAGCTTAGTCAACAGCGAGCAGTACTTC; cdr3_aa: CASSLVNSEQYF
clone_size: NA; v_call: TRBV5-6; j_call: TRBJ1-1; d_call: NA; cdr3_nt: TGTGCCAGCAGCTTGTTTTCCCACAGTGCGAACACTGAAGCTTTCTTT; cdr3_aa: CASSLFSHSANTEAFF
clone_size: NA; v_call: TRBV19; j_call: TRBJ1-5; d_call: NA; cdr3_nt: TGTGCCAGTAGTACCCGACAGGTTGGCCGGGGCAATCAGCCCCAGCATTTT; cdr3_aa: CASSTRQVGRGNQPQHF
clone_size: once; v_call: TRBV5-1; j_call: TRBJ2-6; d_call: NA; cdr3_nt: TGCGCCAGCAGCTTCCGAGACAGCCCCTCTGGGGCCAACGTCCTGACTTTC; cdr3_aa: CASSFRDSPSGANVLTF
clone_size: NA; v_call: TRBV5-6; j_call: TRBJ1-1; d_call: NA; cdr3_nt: TGTGCCAGCAGCTTTCCGACCGAGGGCACTGAAGCTTTCTTT; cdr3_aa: CASSFPTEGTEAFF
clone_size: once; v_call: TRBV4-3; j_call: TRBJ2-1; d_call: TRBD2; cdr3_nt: TGCGCCAGCAGCCATGTTGGGACTAGGGGATACAATGAGCAGTTCTTC; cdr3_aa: CASSHVGTRGYNEQFF
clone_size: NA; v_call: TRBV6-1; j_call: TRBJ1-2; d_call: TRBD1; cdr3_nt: TGTGCCAGCAGGCCGACAGGGCGGTTCCACACCTTC; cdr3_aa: CASRPTGRFHTF
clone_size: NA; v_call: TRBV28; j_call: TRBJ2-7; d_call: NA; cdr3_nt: TGTGCCAGCAGTTCCGGACGGGGGAGAAGCTCCTACGAGCAGTACTTC; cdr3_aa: CASSSGRGRSSYEQYF
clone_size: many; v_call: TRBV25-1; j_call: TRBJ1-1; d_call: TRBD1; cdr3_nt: TGTGCCAGCAGTGAGGGGACAGGGAGGTTTCCCCCATATGAAGCTTTCTTT; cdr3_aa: CASSEGTGRFPPYEAFF
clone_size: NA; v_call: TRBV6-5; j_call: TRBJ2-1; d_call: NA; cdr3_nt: TGTGCCAGCAGTTACGACCGGCAGCGTAAGGCGGGTGAGCAGTTCTTC; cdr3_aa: CASSYDRQRKAGEQFF
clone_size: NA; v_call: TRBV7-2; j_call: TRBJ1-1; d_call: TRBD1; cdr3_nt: TGTGCCAGCAGCCCGTCGACAGACAGGGACTCTTTCTTT; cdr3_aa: CASSPSTDRDSFF
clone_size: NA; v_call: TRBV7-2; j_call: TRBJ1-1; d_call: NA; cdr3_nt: TGTGCCAGCACCCCAACTCGGGGGGCCTACACTGAAGCTTTCTTT; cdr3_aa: CASTPTRGAYTEAFF
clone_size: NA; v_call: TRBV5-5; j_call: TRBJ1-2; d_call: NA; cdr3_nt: TGTGCCAGCAGCTTAGGGGTGTCGAATGGCTACACCTTC; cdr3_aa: CASSLGVSNGYTF
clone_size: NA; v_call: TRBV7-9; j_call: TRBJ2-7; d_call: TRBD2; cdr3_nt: TGTGCCAGCAGCCGGGAGGGGACCTCCTACGAGCAGTACTTC; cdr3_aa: CASSREGTSYEQYF
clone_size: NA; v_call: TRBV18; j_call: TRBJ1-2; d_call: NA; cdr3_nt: TGTGCCAGCTCACCTACGAGACAGTCAGGCTACACCTTC; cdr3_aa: CASSPTRQSGYTF
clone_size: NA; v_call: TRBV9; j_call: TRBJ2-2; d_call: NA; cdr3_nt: TGTGCCAGCAGCGTAGCAGGAAGCACCGGGGAGCTGTTTTTT; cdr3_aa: CASSVAGSTGELFF